The 19 T cell receptor beta chains below all came from one sample that was sequenced in a study of monozygotic twins with inflammatory bowel disease. Following a re-call of the 5' RACE reads, TCRdb has one entry per CDR3 protein and lacks DNA. This sample's table has approximately 420,000 distinct CDR3 sequences. The specimen sequenced was blood. These receptors came from a human donor with ulcerative colitis or Crohn's disease, or a healthy co-twin of an affected twin (not recorded which).

V is TRBV11-2 and J is TRBJ2-2; TCRdb lists TRBD2, though no DNA is available to test this call. CDR3 size: 14 residues. Germline values: CDR1 SGHAT, CDR2 FQNNGV. The CDR3 is CASSPEGHTGELFF. Combining the CDR3 with reference TRBV11-2 and TRBJ2-2 gives the whole variable domain EAGVAQSPRYKIIEKRQSVAFWCNPISGHATLYWYQQILGQGPKLLIQFQNNGVVDDSQLPKDRFSAERLKGVDSTLKIQPAKLEDSAVYLCASSPEGHTGELFFGEGSRLTVL.

This sequence joins TRBV28 and TRBJ1-4. CDR1 and CDR2 from the germline V gene are MDHEN and SYDVKM. The CDR3 length is 11 residues. CDR3 in amino acids: CATLLSEKLFF.

The chain is built from TRBV2 and TRBJ2-7; TCRdb indicates TRBD2, and absent DNA this call remains unverified. The CDR3 extends over 15 amino acids. Per germline, CDR1 SNHLY and CDR2 FYNNEI. The CDR3 loop is CASRGSGRAFYEQYF. The full variable domain, completed using reference TRBV2 and TRBJ2-7, is EPEVTQTPSHQVTQMGQEVILRCVPISNHLYFYWYRQILGQKVEFLVSFYNNEISEKSEIFDDQFSVERPDGSNFTLKIRSTKLEDSAMYFCASRGSGRAFYEQYFGPGTRLTVT.

The genes are TRBV10-3 and TRBJ2-7; TCRdb gives TRBD1 as the D gene, but with no DNA this cannot be confirmed. Per the germline V gene, CDR1 is ENHRY and CDR2 is SYGVKD. This CDR3 region has 14 residues. The CDR3 is CAIKGTGSPYEQYF.

The CDR3 sequence: CASSLLRRENTGELFF. This rearrangement joins TRBV7-8 to TRBJ2-2; checking the TCRdb D call of TRBD2 is not possible without DNA. Germline CDR1 reads SGHVS; CDR2 reads FQNEAQ. The CDR3 contains 16 residues. Filled out from reference TRBV7-8 and TRBJ2-2, the complete variable domain reads GAGVSQSPRYKVAKRGQDVALRCDPISGHVSLFWYQQALGQGPEFLTYFQNEAQLDKSGLPSDRFFAERPEGSVSTLKIQRTQQEDSAVYLCASSLLRRENTGELFFGEGSRLTVL.

The rearrangement joins TRBV14 to TRBJ2-2; the TCRdb D gene call, TRBD1, has no DNA to confirm it. The CDR3 is 14 amino acids. Germline V gives CDR1 SGHDN, CDR2 FVKESK. CDR3 loop: CASSPRVFTGELFF.

The chain links TRBV7-9 to TRBJ2-7; TCRdb designates TRBD1, a call that cannot be tested without DNA. The CDR3 runs to 14 residues. Germline CDR1 and CDR2: SEHNR and FQNEAQ (reference sequence). The CDR3 sequence: CASSLQGRPREQYF.

The chain joins TRBV5-1 to TRBJ1-1. CDR1 is SGHRS, CDR2 YFSETQ, per germline. This CDR3 region has 15 residues. CDR3 region: CASSLETFMNTEAFF.

The V and J genes are TRBV30 and TRBJ1-1. Germline CDR1 reads GTSNPN; CDR2 reads SVGIG (reference sequence). This CDR3 contains 15 residues. This chain's CDR3 is CAWRSGTYLNTEAFF. The whole variable domain, filled in from reference TRBV30 and TRBJ1-1, reads SQTIHQWPATLVQPVGSPLSLECTVEGTSNPNLYWYRQAAGRGLQLLFYSVGIGQISSEVPQNLSASRPQDRQFILSSKKLLLSDSGFYLCAWRSGTYLNTEAFFGQGTRLTVV.

The J gene is TRBJ2-3, the V gene TRBV18; the D call of TRBD1 rests on TCRdb alone, since no DNA is present to check it. CDR1 is KGHSH and CDR2 is LQKENI in the germline V gene. The CDR3 is 16 amino acids. The CDR3 loop is CASSPRWGSPTDTQYF.

The J gene is TRBJ2-7, the V gene TRBV9; checking the TCRdb D call of TRBD2 is not possible without DNA. From germline, CDR1 is SGDLS and CDR2 YYNGEE. The CDR3 covers 14 residues. CDR3: CASSVAGSPYEQYF.

Here the CDR3 reads CASSWGLAETAGETQYF. The chain couples TRBV5-1 to TRBJ2-5; TCRdb indicates TRBD2, and absent DNA this call remains unverified. Germline CDR1 SGHRS, CDR2 YFSETQ. This CDR3 comprises 17 residues.

This chain connects TRBV3-1 to TRBJ2-1; TCRdb's D call, TRBD1, is unchecked because there is no DNA. This CDR3 has 14 residues. Germline CDR1 and CDR2: LGHDT and YNNKEL (reference sequence). CDR3 loop: CASSRRGQGEEQFF.

The chain is built from TRBV20-1 and TRBJ1-5; TCRdb proposes TRBD1, but this gene call is untestable without DNA. The germline gives CDR1 DFQATT, CDR2 SNEGSKA (reference sequence). The CDR3 sequence is 14 residues long. The CDR3 sequence is CSASWDRDNQPQHF.

This chain uses TRBV5-4 with TRBJ2-7; TCRdb indicates TRBD2, and absent DNA this call remains unverified. The germline V gene has CDR1 SGHNT and CDR2 YYREEE (reference sequence). The CDR3 consists of 14 residues. The CDR3 is CASSAGGTAYEQYF.

V gene TRBV11-2 combines with J gene TRBJ1-5; TCRdb's D call, TRBD1, is unchecked because there is no DNA. The CDR3 totals 15 residues. Germline assignment: CDR1 SGHAT and CDR2 FQNNGV. CDR3 region: CASSPGTGGDQPQHF.

V usage is TRBV20-1 and J usage is TRBJ2-3. Germline assignment: CDR1 DFQATT and CDR2 SNEGSKA (reference sequence). There are 12 residues in the CDR3. The CDR3 here is CSARGSTDTQYF.

The chain is built from TRBV19 and TRBJ1-2; the TCRdb call, TRBD1, lacks DNA for checking. Germline CDR1 reads LNHDA; CDR2 reads SQIVND (reference sequence). There are 13 residues in the CDR3. The CDR3 sequence is CASSAVPNYGYTF.

The chain couples TRBV5-1 to TRBJ2-7; as DNA is missing, the TRBD1 call by TCRdb cannot be tested. This CDR3 comprises 14 residues. Germline V gives CDR1 SGHRS, CDR2 YFSETQ. CDR3 sequence: CASSLAQGAGEQYF.